The text below deals with one TCR beta chain. The sample is drawn from a study of blood T cell repertoires in COVID-19. Overall study context: Samples came from the United States, Italy and Spain, spanning acute and convalescent COVID-19.

Per the study methods: Estimation of nucleated cell counts was performed using reference gene primer amplification. TCRdb's copy holds only in-frame clones and misses some; the assay was immunoSEQ multiplex PCR. V, J and clone size are taken as reported in that table, and D and trimming were inferred from the DNA itself. The sample includes 50,000 to 70,000 clones, less than 85% of them seen just once. This CDR3 is 13 amino acids long. Trimming shortened V by 5 bases and J by 8 bases, and 13 bases separated the two germline ends. The germline CDR1 and CDR2 sequences are SEHNR and FQNEAQ (reference sequence).

Sequencing was done on a sample of peripheral blood. The chain uses TRBV7-9 and TRBJ2-1; D perhaps matches TRBD2 (6 bases). The receptor was derived from a man aged 65 to 85 with active COVID-19. The DNA of the CDR3 is TGTGCCAGCAGCCGACGGGAGATGGATGAGCAGTTCTTC. Translated: CASSRREMDEQFF.